The next 30 T cell receptor beta chains were all read from a single sample in a study of shared clonotypes between healthy human individuals. Naive CD8 cells comprised CD45RO-negative, CCR7-positively selected cells, excluding terminally differentiated effector memory CD45RA+ cells. Assay used: immunoSEQ multiplex PCR; TCRdb lists only in-frame clones, some missing. The sample gives 550,000 to 750,000 clones, over 95% of which show up once; 0.11% is in the top ten. Sequencing was carried out using naive CD8+ T cells sorted from blood. Every receptor here comes from a woman aged 25 to 39 in good health.

This clone came up once. J is TRBJ1-2 and V is TRBV5-6, with D unresolved. V lost 2 bases and J 3 bases, leaving 14 bases between the germline ends. There are 15 residues in the CDR3. Germline assignment: CDR1 SGHDT and CDR2 YYEEEE. Here the CDR3 reads CASSFGRRVYYGYTF. Here the CDR3 DNA reads TGTGCCAGCAGCTTTGGTCGAAGAGTTTACTATGGCTACACCTTC.

The CDR3 sequence: CASSEGTDEKLFF. The CDR3 nucleotides read TGTGCCAGCAGCGAGGGGACAGATGAAAAACTGTTTTTT. The gene calls are TRBV7-6 and TRBJ1-4, with 7 bases identical to TRBD1. The CDR3 consists of 13 residues. Trimming took 5 bases from V and 6 from J; bases not matched to a gene: 3. CDR1 and CDR2 (germline): SGHVS, FNYEAQ.

This rearrangement joins TRBV19 to TRBJ2-1, with a weak D call TRBD2 (6 bases). Trimming removed 4 bases from V and 6 bases from J, with 10 bases in between. CDR1 is LNHDA and CDR2 is SQIVND in the germline V gene (reference sequence). The length of the CDR3 is 13 residues. The CDR3 DNA reads TGTGCCAGTAGTAAGGGACTCCCCAATGAGCAGTTCTTC. Translated, it gives CASSKGLPNEQFF.

J is TRBJ2-3 and V is TRBV9, with 7 bases that match TRBD1. V lost 4 bases and J lost 0; bases outside the gene matches: 8. The CDR3 runs 16 residues. The germline gives CDR1 SGDLS, CDR2 YYNGEE. The CDR3 sequence is CASSPQGRPSTDTQYF. For the CDR3, the DNA is TGTGCCAGCAGCCCACAGGGGCGACCTAGCACAGATACGCAGTATTTT.

The chain links TRBV5-6 to TRBJ2-7; 9 positions agree with TRBD1. CDR1 and CDR2 from the germline V gene are SGHDT and YYEEEE. V lost 4 bases and J lost 0; bases outside the gene matches: 5. CDR3 length: 15 amino acids. The CDR3 nucleotides read TGTGCCAGCAGCCCATACAGGGGGCCCTCCTACGAGCAGTACTTC. This translates into CASSPYRGPSYEQYF.

V is TRBV28 and J is TRBJ2-3; TRBD2 agrees at 8 bases. The CDR3 runs to 15 residues. The V segment lost 2 bases and the J segment 6 bases; nucleotides outside the gene matches: 7. Germline V gene lookup returns CDR1 MDHEN and CDR2 SYDVKM. CDR3 sequence reads: CASSLGSGSVDTQYF. CDR3 DNA: TGTGCCAGCAGTTTAGGGAGCGGGAGTGTTGATACGCAGTATTTT.

This clone was counted once. In DNA, the CDR3 is TGTGCCAGCAGTTTACTGATAGCCGGGGGCAGAGCTGGAAACACCATATATTTT. Residues: CASSLLIAGGRAGNTIYF. The V call is TRBV28, the J call TRBJ1-3; D possibly corresponds to TRBD1 (6 bases). The germline CDR1 and CDR2 sequences are MDHEN and SYDVKM. Trimming took 2 bases from V and 2 from J, leaving 19 bases between them. This CDR3 spans 18 amino acids.

The chain combines TRBV9 with TRBJ2-2, with 7 bases fitting TRBD2. The CDR3 has 16 residues. The germline gives CDR1 SGDLS, CDR2 YYNGEE. J gave up 5 bases and V 3 bases, and 10 bases lay outside the gene matches. CDR3 nucleotide sequence: TGTGCCAGCAGCGGTCTGAGCGGGAAGGGAACCGGGGAGCTGTTTTTT. Translation: CASSGLSGKGTGELFF.

As regards this clone: The same CDR3 can be traced to other DNA sequences in this sample. The genes are TRBV27 and TRBJ2-7; D unresolved. The CDR3 runs 13 residues. CDR1 is MNHEY and CDR2 is SMNVEV in the germline V gene (reference sequence). V was clipped by 2 bases and J by 0 bases, with 5 bases between them. The CDR3 spells CASSLVGSYEQYF. In nucleotides, the CDR3 is TGTGCCAGCAGTTTAGTCGGCTCCTACGAGCAGTACTTC.

The sample holds one count of this clone. The V call is TRBV10-3, the J call TRBJ2-1; the D call may be TRBD1 or TRBD2 (5 bases each). The germline V gene has CDR1 ENHRY and CDR2 SYGVKD. The germline V and J ends were trimmed by 4 bases and 9 bases, with 16 bases remaining between them. The length of the CDR3 is 14 residues. The CDR3 spells CAISGPPGGVEQFF. For the CDR3, the DNA is TGTGCCATCAGTGGTCCGCCTGGGGGAGTTGAGCAGTTCTTC.

This clone was counted a single time. The rearrangement joins TRBV27 to TRBJ1-2; D is unclear. Trimming removed 5 bases at V and 2 bases at J, with 12 bases between. The CDR3 runs to 14 residues. Germline CDR1 reads MNHEY; CDR2 reads SMNVEV (reference sequence). CDR3 DNA sequence: TGTGCCAGCAGTCTTATCGGCCCAAACTATGGCTACACCTTC. Its protein product is CASSLIGPNYGYTF.

CDR3 bases: TGTGCCAGCAGCTTAGCCGGGACTTACGACACCGGGGAGCTGTTTTTT. This translates into CASSLAGTYDTGELFF. The genes are TRBV7-2 and TRBJ2-2; perhaps TRBD2 as D (6 bases). This CDR3 is built from 16 residues. The germline CDR1 and CDR2 sequences are SGHTA and FQGNSA. The ends were cut back, 0 bases at V and 3 bases at J, with 11 bases in the middle.

This clone was seen a single time. At the DNA level, this CDR3 is encoded by other sequences in the same sample as well. The chain has TRBV9 and TRBJ2-3; no clear D gene. CDR3 length equals 12 residues. V was cut by 4 bases and J by 0 bases, with 3 bases left in between. Germline loops: CDR1 SGDLS, CDR2 YYNGEE. CDR3 bases: TGTGCCAGCAGCCCTAGCACAGATACGCAGTATTTT. This codes for CASSPSTDTQYF.

The chain recombines TRBV25-1 with TRBJ1-1; D not certain. This CDR3 spans 11 amino acids. Trimming pared 6 bases from V and 1 base from J, leaving 3 bases between. Germline CDR1 MGHDK, CDR2 SYGVNS. The CDR3: CASSENTEAFF. CDR3 in DNA: TGTGCCAGCAGCGAGAACACTGAAGCTTTCTTT. The complete variable domain, with remaining parts taken from reference TRBV25-1 and TRBJ1-1, reads EADIYQTPRYLVIGTGKKITLECSQTMGHDKMYWYQQDPGMELHLIHYSYGVNSTEKGDLSSESTVSRIRTEHFPLTLESARPSHTSQYLCASSENTEAFFGQGTRLTVV.

This rearrangement joins TRBV6-5 to TRBJ1-1, with 7 bases lining up with TRBD1. The CDR3 covers 14 residues. V lost 8 bases to trimming and J lost 1 base; unmatched junction nucleotides: 7. Germline V gene lookup returns CDR1 MNHEY and CDR2 SVGAGI. The CDR3 reads CASGYRGSNTEAFF. The CDR3 region has the DNA TGTGCCAGCGGATACAGGGGATCGAACACTGAAGCTTTCTTT.

The gene calls are TRBV7-9 and TRBJ2-5; TRBD1 might be the D (6 bases). The J call may be wrong; the DNA end is better matched by TRBJ2-7. This CDR3 is 15 amino acids long. CDR1 is SEHNR and CDR2 is FQNEAQ in the germline V gene (reference sequence). The DNA of the CDR3 is TGTGCCAGCAGCTACGACAGAGGGGGTGGGTACGAGCAGTACTTC. Translated, it gives CASSYDRGGGYEQYF.

This chain connects TRBV6-5 to TRBJ2-2, with 9 bases fitting TRBD2. Trimming took 6 bases from V and 3 from J; bases not matched to a gene: 5. This CDR3 is 15 amino acids long. Germline V gives CDR1 MNHEY, CDR2 SVGAGI. CDR3: CASRPLAGYTGELFF. The CDR3 DNA follows: TGTGCCAGCAGACCGCTAGCGGGGTACACCGGGGAGCTGTTTTTT.

The chain couples TRBV4-1 to TRBJ2-7; possible D gene TRBD2, 5 bases. Trimming took off 3 bases at V and 3 bases at J, with 12 bases between the two ends. CDR1 is MGHRA, CDR2 YSYEKL, per germline. The CDR3 is 14 residues long. This CDR3 reads CASSQVGESYEQYF. The CDR3 DNA follows: TGCGCCAGCAGCCAGGTGGGAGAGAGCTACGAGCAGTACTTC.

The CDR3 DNA follows: TGTGCCAGCAGGCATGGCCTAGCGGGACCCGGGGAGCTGTTTTTT. It translates to CASRHGLAGPGELFF. This chain connects TRBV27 to TRBJ2-2; 9 bases match TRBD2. The CDR3 contains 15 residues. The V and J ends lost 6 bases and 6 bases, in that order; junction bases with no gene match: 8. The germline CDR1 and CDR2 sequences are MNHEY and SMNVEV (reference sequence).

V and J are TRBV27 and TRBJ2-7, with 12 bases that match TRBD2. Trimming took 6 bases from V and 7 from J; bases not matched to a gene: 7. CDR1 and CDR2 from the germline V gene are MNHEY and SMNVEV (reference sequence). The CDR3 loop spans 14 amino acids. The DNA of the CDR3 is TGTGCCAGCAGGGCGGGGACTAGCGGGTTTGAGCAGTACTTC. Amino acids: CASRAGTSGFEQYF.

V usage is TRBV9 and J usage is TRBJ2-2, with D perhaps TRBD1 (6 bases). Trimming removed 3 bases from V and 4 bases from J, with 13 bases in between. CDR3 length equals 15 residues. Per the germline V gene, CDR1 is SGDLS and CDR2 is YYNGEE. Here the CDR3 DNA reads TGTGCCAGCAGCGAGGGGAGACAGGTCACCGGGGAGCTGTTTTTT. Protein: CASSEGRQVTGELFF.

The chain employs TRBV9 and TRBJ2-1; D is unclear. Germline CDR1 is SGDLS and CDR2 is YYNGEE. The CDR3 loop spans 15 amino acids. V gave up 2 bases and J gave up 0 bases, with 9 bases separating them. CDR3 in DNA: TGTGCCAGCAGCGTCGAGGTGGGCTCCTACAATGAGCAGTTCTTC. As protein: CASSVEVGSYNEQFF.

The rearrangement joins TRBV5-4 to TRBJ1-2; D is undetermined. The CDR3 consists of 17 residues. Trimming stripped 2 bases from V and 0 bases from J, with 17 bases between. The germline gives CDR1 SGHNT, CDR2 YYREEE (reference sequence). CDR3 nucleotide sequence: TGTGCCAGCAGCTTACGGGCCATAGGGTTGACTAACTATGGCTACACCTTC. The encoded protein is CASSLRAIGLTNYGYTF.

The chain links TRBV4-1 to TRBJ2-3; D remains unclear. Germline values: CDR1 MGHRA, CDR2 YSYEKL. The CDR3 sequence is 13 residues long. The V end was cut by 4 bases, the J end by 6 bases, with 11 bases between. CDR3 protein: CASSPYPGDTQYF. In DNA, the CDR3 is TGCGCCAGCAGCCCCTACCCAGGTGATACGCAGTATTTT.

The sample holds a few counts of this clone. This rearrangement joins TRBV19 to TRBJ2-2; D perhaps matches TRBD2 (6 bases). Germline values: CDR1 LNHDA, CDR2 SQIVND (reference sequence). The V end lost 3 bases, the J end lost 4 bases, and 12 bases lay between the germline ends. The CDR3 has 15 residues. The CDR3 sequence is CASSMAGRGTGELFF. CDR3 coding DNA: TGTGCCAGTAGTATGGCAGGGCGGGGCACCGGGGAGCTGTTTTTT.

This clone was picked up one time. The DNA for the CDR3 is TGTGCCAGCAGGAATGAGGGGACCGCCCGCTACAATGAGCAGTTCTTC. Its protein product is CASRNEGTARYNEQFF. The V and J genes are TRBV27 and TRBJ2-1, with D perhaps matching TRBD1 or TRBD2 (5 bases each). This CDR3 region has 16 residues. Trimming removed 6 bases at V and 3 bases at J, with 18 bases between. Germline V CDR1 and CDR2: MNHEY, SMNVEV (reference sequence).

The rearrangement uses TRBV4-1 and TRBJ1-5; no firm D call. Germline assignment: CDR1 MGHRA and CDR2 YSYEKL. The CDR3 totals 16 residues. V was pared by 0 bases and J by 0 bases, with 9 bases between. The CDR3, as DNA: TGCGCCAGCAGCCAAGAAGGGAGGCTTAGCAATCAGCCCCAGCATTTT. It encodes CASSQEGRLSNQPQHF.

This chain uses TRBV7-9 with TRBJ2-7, with TRBD2 matching over 7 bases. Germline V gives CDR1 SEHNR, CDR2 FQNEAQ (reference sequence). The CDR3 is 16 amino acids. Unmatched junction bases numbered 16, after V lost 5 bases and J lost 6 bases. This chain's CDR3 is CASSRGPGGSPTEQYF. The CDR3 DNA is TGTGCCAGCAGCCGGGGCCCGGGAGGTTCCCCGACCGAGCAGTACTTC. The full variable domain, with the rest looked up from reference TRBV7-9 and TRBJ2-7, is DTGVSQNPRHKITKRGQNVTFRCDPISEHNRLYWYRQTLGQGPEFLTYFQNEAQLEKSRLLSDRFSAERPKGSFSTLEIQRTEQGDSAMYLCASSRGPGGSPTEQYFGPGTRLTVT.

The V gene is TRBV28, the J gene TRBJ2-2; 9 bases match TRBD1. CDR1 and CDR2 from the germline V gene are MDHEN and SYDVKM. The CDR3 is made up of 16 amino acids. V dropped 3 bases and J dropped 4; count of bases not matched to a gene: 6. The chain's CDR3 is CASSLVRDRVTGELFF. In DNA form, the CDR3 reads TGTGCCAGCAGTTTGGTGAGGGACAGGGTCACCGGGGAGCTGTTTTTT.

The chain has TRBV27 and TRBJ1-1; the match to TRBD1 covers 7 bases. Germline lookup yields CDR1 MNHEY and CDR2 SMNVEV (reference sequence). The CDR3 has 15 residues. Losses at the gene ends were 2 bases for V and 1 base for J; bases not matched to a gene: 4. CDR3 DNA: TGTGCCAGCAGTTTAGGTCCAGGGGGGAACACTGAAGCTTTCTTT. This encodes CASSLGPGGNTEAFF.